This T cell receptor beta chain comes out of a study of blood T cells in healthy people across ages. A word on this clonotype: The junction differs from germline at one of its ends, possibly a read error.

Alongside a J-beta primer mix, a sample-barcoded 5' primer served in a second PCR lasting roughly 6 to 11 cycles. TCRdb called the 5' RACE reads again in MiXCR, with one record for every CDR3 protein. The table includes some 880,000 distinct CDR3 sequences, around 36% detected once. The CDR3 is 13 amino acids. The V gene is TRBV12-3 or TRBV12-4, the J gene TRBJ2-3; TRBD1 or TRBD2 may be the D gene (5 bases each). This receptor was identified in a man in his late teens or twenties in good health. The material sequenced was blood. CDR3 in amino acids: CTSSFGTLDTQYF. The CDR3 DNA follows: TGTACCAGCAGTTTTGGGACCCTAGATACGCAGTATTTT.